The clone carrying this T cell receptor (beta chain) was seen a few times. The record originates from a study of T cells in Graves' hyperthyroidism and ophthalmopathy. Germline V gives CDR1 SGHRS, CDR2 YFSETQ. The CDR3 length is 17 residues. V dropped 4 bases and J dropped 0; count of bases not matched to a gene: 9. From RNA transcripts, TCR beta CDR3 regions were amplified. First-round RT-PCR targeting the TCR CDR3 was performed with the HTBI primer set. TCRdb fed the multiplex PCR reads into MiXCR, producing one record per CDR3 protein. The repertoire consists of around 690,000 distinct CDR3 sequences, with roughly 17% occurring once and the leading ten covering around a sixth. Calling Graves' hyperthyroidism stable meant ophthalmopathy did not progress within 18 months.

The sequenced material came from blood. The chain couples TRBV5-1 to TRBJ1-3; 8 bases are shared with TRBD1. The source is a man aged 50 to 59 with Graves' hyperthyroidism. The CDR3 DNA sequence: TGCGCCAGCAGCGGTGGACAGGGTCCCTACTCTGGAAACACCATATATTTT. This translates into CASSGGQGPYSGNTIYF.